This is a list of T cell receptor beta chains from one sample in a study of control samples from healthy donors and cancer patients. Measured with immunoSEQ multiplex PCR; TCRdb has only the in-frame clones, and not every one. Among about 160,000 clones listed, 90% to 95% were seen once. Specimen: blood. The receptors come from a woman aged 55-69 years in good health. The CDR3 runs from the conserved cysteine through the conserved F or W. A D gene is named only where the DNA matches it firmly. The size field is filled for only some rows; it gives once, few, many or a size class.

>TRBV3-1/TRBV3-2|TRBD2|.|TRBJ2-3
TGTGCCAGCAGCCTAACTAGGCCGGGAGGCTATACGCAGTATTTT
CASSLTRPGGYTQYF
>TRBV3-1/TRBV3-2|.|once|TRBJ1-1
TGTGCCAGCAGCTTGGGAGGGGAATTGAACACTGAAGCTTTCTTT
CASSLGGELNTEAFF
>TRBV27|.|.|TRBJ2-7
TGTGCCAGCAGTTTCGCGGGCAGATATTCCTACGAGCAGTACTTC
CASSFAGRYSYEQYF
>TRBV11-2|TRBD2|once|TRBJ2-1
TGTGCCAGCAGCTTCGGGGGGAGCTCCTACAATGAGCAGTTCTTC
CASSFGGSSYNEQFF
>TRBV5-1|.|once|TRBJ1-1
TGCGCCAGCAGCTTGGCGGCAGGGCGTAGGACTGAAGCTTTCTTT
CASSLAAGRRTEAFF
>TRBV9|.|.|TRBJ2-4
TGTGCCAGCAGCCCCTCGCACACCAGCATGGGAAACATTCAGTACTTC
CASSPSHTSMGNIQYF
>TRBV19|TRBD2|.|TRBJ2-7
TGTGCCAGTAGTATGGGGGGAGGGACTCGGTACGAGCAGTACTTC
CASSMGGGTRYEQYF
>TRBV18|.|.|TRBJ1-3
TGTGCCAGCTCACCCTCCACCACAGGGCAAGGTGGAAACACCATATATTTT
CASSPSTTGQGGNTIYF
>TRBV3-1/TRBV3-2|.|.|TRBJ1-5
TGTGCCAGCAGCCAAGGGGGCGCGAGCAATCAGCCCCAGCATTTT
CASSQGGASNQPQHF
>TRBV18|TRBD1|.|TRBJ1-1
TGTGCCAGCTCACCCGCCGGGACAGGGGCCACTGAAGCTTTCTTT
CASSPAGTGATEAFF
>TRBV4-3|TRBD2|.|TRBJ2-3
TGCGCCAGCAGCCCCAGAGGCGGGGGGAGCACAGATACGCAGTATTTT
CASSPRGGGSTDTQYF